These 17 T cell receptor beta chains were all obtained from the same sample, sequenced in a study of T cell responses to AZD1222 COVID-19 vaccine. Clones were read by immunoSEQ multiplex PCR, and TCRdb kept only the in-frame ones, dropping some. Seen here are roughly 120,000 clones, 75% to 90% observed once, and the top ten hold 3.5% to 4.5%. The sequencing here drew on peripheral blood, taken 28 days after the second AZD1222 dose. The receptors stem from an adult who received the AZD1222 COVID-19 vaccine.

V gene TRBV9 combines with J gene TRBJ1-2; D is uncertain. There are 13 residues in the CDR3. The germline V and J ends were trimmed by 0 bases and 0 bases, with 3 bases remaining between them. CDR1 is SGDLS and CDR2 is YYNGEE in the germline V gene. The CDR3 region is CASSVESNYGYTF. In DNA form, the CDR3 reads TGTGCCAGCAGCGTAGAATCTAACTATGGCTACACCTTC.

V usage is TRBV18 and J usage is TRBJ1-6; D not resolved. Trimming stripped 3 bases from V and 14 bases from J, with 17 bases between. CDR1 is KGHSH, CDR2 LQKENI, per germline. The length of the CDR3 is 14 residues. As DNA, the CDR3 is TGTGCCAGCTCACCCGTGGCAGTCGGGGATACCCTCCACTTT. This gives the protein CASSPVAVGDTLHF.

This chain joins TRBV10-3 and TRBJ1-2, with D perhaps matching TRBD1 (5 bases). This CDR3 is 15 amino acids long. Trimming stripped 0 bases from V and 4 bases from J, with 12 bases between. Germline CDR1 ENHRY, CDR2 SYGVKD. CDR3 sequence reads: CAISESLGQAYGYTF. The CDR3 DNA follows: TGTGCCATCAGTGAGTCCCTGGGGCAGGCCTATGGCTACACCTTC.

V gene TRBV5-4 combines with J gene TRBJ1-6, with unresolved D. V was shortened by 7 bases and J by 14 bases, with 13 bases between the two germline ends. Germline V gives CDR1 SGHNT, CDR2 YYREEE (reference sequence). The CDR3 is made up of 11 amino acids. This CDR3 reads CASGRDSTLHF. The CDR3 nucleotides are TGTGCCAGCGGGAGGGATAGCACCCTCCACTTT.

In this sample, this clone turned up many times. V gene TRBV6-6 combines with J gene TRBJ2-5; no clear D. The CDR3 is made up of 12 amino acids. Germline assignment: CDR1 MNHNY and CDR2 SVGAGI (reference sequence). The germline V and J ends were trimmed by 0 bases and 1 base, with 0 bases remaining between them. The CDR3 DNA reads as TGTGCCAGCAGTTACTCCCAAGAGACCCAGTACTTC. Translating it yields CASSYSQETQYF.

The chain carries TRBV29-1 and TRBJ1-2; no clear D gene. The CDR3 runs to 12 residues. The ends were cut back, 3 bases at V and 5 bases at J, with 10 bases in the middle. Looked up from germline, CDR1 is SQVTM and CDR2 is ANQGSEA. The CDR3: CSVEVQPYGYTF. Here the CDR3 DNA reads TGCAGCGTTGAGGTGCAGCCATATGGCTACACCTTC.

The chain joins TRBV28 to TRBJ2-7, with a weak D call TRBD1 (6 bases). Germline V gene data show CDR1 as MDHEN and CDR2 as SYDVKM. The CDR3 loop spans 12 amino acids. The germline V and J ends were trimmed by 6 bases and 4 bases, with 10 bases remaining between them. CDR3 nucleotides: TGTGCCAGCAGGCAGGGGACATACGAGCAGTACTTC. This encodes CASRQGTYEQYF.

V and J are TRBV5-6 and TRBJ2-5, with a possible D match to TRBD2 (7 bases). V dropped 5 bases and J dropped 3 bases, with 17 bases sitting between them. The germline V gene has CDR1 SGHDT and CDR2 YYEEEE. The CDR3 extends over 15 amino acids. CDR3 DNA: TGTGCCAGCAGTCCGACCAGGGGACTAAAAGAGACCCAGTACTTC. This gives the protein CASSPTRGLKETQYF.

This chain joins TRBV5-4 and TRBJ2-3, with 10 bases fitting TRBD2. The J segment lost 3 bases and the V segment lost 4 bases, leaving 8 bases of the junction unmatched. The CDR3 loop spans 16 amino acids. The germline V gene has CDR1 SGHNT and CDR2 YYREEE (reference sequence). The CDR3: CASSQKLAGSTDTQYF. DNA for the CDR3: TGTGCCAGCAGCCAGAAACTAGCGGGGTCAACAGATACGCAGTATTTT.

The chain is built from TRBV3-1 (or the pseudogene TRBV3-2) and TRBJ2-5; D call uncertain. Germline V gene lookup returns CDR1 LGHDT and CDR2 YNNKEL (reference sequence). The V and J ends lost 2 bases and 1 base respectively, with 11 bases between them. This CDR3 comprises 15 residues. The CDR3 DNA sequence: TGTGCCAGCAGCCAACGGGCTCCCACCCAAGAGACCCAGTACTTC. This gives the protein CASSQRAPTQETQYF.

The V gene is TRBV13, the J gene TRBJ1-1, with a tentative D call TRBD1 (6 bases). Trimming cost V 5 bases and J 3 bases, with 13 bases left between them. In germline, CDR1 is PRHDT, CDR2 FYEKMQ (reference sequence). The CDR3 extends over 14 amino acids. The CDR3 protein is CASSEGTYYTEAFF. CDR3 nucleotide sequence: TGTGCCAGCAGCGAAGGGACATATTACACTGAAGCTTTCTTT. The variable domain in full, with the rest retrieved from reference TRBV13 and TRBJ1-1, is AAGVIQSPRHLIKEKRETATLKCYPIPRHDTVYWYQQGPGQDPQFLISFYEKMQSDKGSIPDRFSAQQFSDYHSELNMSSLELGDSALYFCASSEGTYYTEAFFGQGTRLTVV.

V and J are TRBV11-3 and TRBJ2-5; D unclear. Germline V CDR1 and CDR2: SGHNT, YENEEA. Between the trimmed V and J ends, which lost 4 bases and 5 bases, there was a span of 14 bases. This CDR3 region has 14 residues. This CDR3 reads CASSSPMYGETQYF. The CDR3 DNA is TGTGCCAGCAGCTCCCCGATGTACGGGGAGACCCAGTACTTC.

The chain couples TRBV11-2 to TRBJ2-7; the match to TRBD1 covers 9 bases. Germline-derived CDR1 and CDR2 are SGHAT and FQNNGV. The CDR3 is made up of 14 amino acids. Unmatched junction bases numbered 3, after V lost 2 bases and J lost 4 bases. CDR3 nucleotide sequence: TGTGCCAGCAGCTTAACAGGGGGCGGGTACGAGCAGTACTTC. Encoded protein: CASSLTGGGYEQYF.

This chain links TRBV7-3 with TRBJ2-5; weak D call: TRBD2 (6 bases). Between the trimmed V and J ends, which lost 5 bases and 2 bases, there was a span of 9 bases. In germline, CDR1 is SGHTA, CDR2 FQGTGA. CDR3 length: 13 amino acids. The CDR3 DNA reads as TGTGCCAGCAGCACGGGACTGCAAGAGACCCAGTACTTC. This gives the protein CASSTGLQETQYF.

This clone has more than one count but fewer than ten. This rearrangement joins TRBV11-2 to TRBJ2-5; TRBD1 agrees at 9 bases. CDR1 and CDR2 from the germline V gene are SGHAT and FQNNGV. The CDR3 totals 15 residues. V gave up 4 bases and J gave up 3 bases; unmatched junction bases: 6. The CDR3 nucleotides are TGTGCCAGCAGCTACTCAGGGACAGGGAAAGAGACCCAGTACTTC. Its translation: CASSYSGTGKETQYF.

This chain joins TRBV12-3 or TRBV12-4 and TRBJ2-5; D is possibly TRBD1 or TRBD2 (5 bases each). The CDR3 length is 13 residues. The V and J ends lost 6 bases and 5 bases respectively, with 13 bases between them. The DNA of the CDR3 is TGTGCCAGCAGCAACGGGGCTATCGAGACCCAGTACTTC. Translating gives CASSNGAIETQYF.

The chain is built from TRBV2 and TRBJ2-5; no reliable D call. The germline CDR1 and CDR2 sequences are SNHLY and FYNNEI. CDR3 length: 13 amino acids. Trimming stripped 3 bases from V and 1 base from J, with 6 bases between. In nucleotides, the CDR3 is TGTGCCAGCAGTGAGTGGTCCCAAGAGACCCAGTACTTC. It is translated as CASSEWSQETQYF.